The clone carrying this T cell receptor (beta chain) was found many times. This record belongs to a study of blood T cells in healthy people across ages. The study isolated at least 6.5 million PBMCs from each sample. A second roughly 6 to 11 cycle PCR used barcoded and J-beta primers. A 12-random-nucleotide template-switch adaptor tagged each cDNA molecule. MiXCR, run by TCRdb on the 5' RACE reads, gives a single entry per CDR3 protein. The sample carries 710,000 or so distinct CDR3 sequences, roughly 32% recorded once. This CDR3 region has 14 residues. The V segment lost 4 bases and the J segment 5 bases; nucleotides outside the gene matches: 7. Germline CDR1 and CDR2: SGDLS and YYNGEE.

Sequenced input: blood. J is TRBJ2-7 and V is TRBV9; 9 nucleotides agree with TRBD1. The clonotype was recovered from a woman older than 75 in good health. The CDR3 nucleotides are TGTGCCAGCAGCTTAACGACAGGGGGAAACGAGCAGTACTTC. Encoded protein: CASSLTTGGNEQYF.